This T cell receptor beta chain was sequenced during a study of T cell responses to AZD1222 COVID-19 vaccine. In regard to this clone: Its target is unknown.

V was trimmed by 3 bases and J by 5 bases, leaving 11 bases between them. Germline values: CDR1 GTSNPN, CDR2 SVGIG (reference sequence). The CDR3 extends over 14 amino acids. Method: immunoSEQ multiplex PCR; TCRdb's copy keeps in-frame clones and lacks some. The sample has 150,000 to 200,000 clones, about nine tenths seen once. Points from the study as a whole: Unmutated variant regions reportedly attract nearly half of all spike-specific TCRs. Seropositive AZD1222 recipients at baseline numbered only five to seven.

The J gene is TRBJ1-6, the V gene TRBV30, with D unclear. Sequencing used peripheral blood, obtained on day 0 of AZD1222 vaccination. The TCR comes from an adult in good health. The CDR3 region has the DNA TGTGCCTGGAGGAATGGGTACAATAATTCACCCCTCCACTTT. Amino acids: CAWRNGYNNSPLHF.